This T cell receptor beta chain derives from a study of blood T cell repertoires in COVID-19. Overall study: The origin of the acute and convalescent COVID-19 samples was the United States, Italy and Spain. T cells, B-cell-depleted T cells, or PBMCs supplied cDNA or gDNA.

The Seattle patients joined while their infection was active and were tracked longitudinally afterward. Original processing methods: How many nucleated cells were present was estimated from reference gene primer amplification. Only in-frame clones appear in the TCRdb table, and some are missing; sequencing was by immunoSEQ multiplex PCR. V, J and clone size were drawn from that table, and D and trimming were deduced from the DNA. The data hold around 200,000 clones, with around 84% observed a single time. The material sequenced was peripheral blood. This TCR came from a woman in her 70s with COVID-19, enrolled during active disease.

The CDR3 bases are TGTGCCAGCAGCGTAGAGCCCTACAACTATGGCTACACCTTC. Amino acids: CASSVEPYNYGYTF. This sequence joins TRBV9 and TRBJ1-2; D unresolved. Germline V gene lookup returns CDR1 SGDLS and CDR2 YYNGEE. V was cut by 0 bases and J by 2 bases, with 8 bases left in between. The CDR3 has 14 amino acids.